This T cell receptor (beta chain) was observed in a study of cytomegalovirus exposure and HLA in healthy donors. The primer mix had 60 Vbeta and 13 Jbeta primers. Clones were sequenced by immunoSEQ multiplex PCR, and TCRdb holds only the in-frame ones, with some missing. The table has around 150,000 clones, 80% seen once; the top ten hold around 2%. A few counts support this clone. This CDR3 is 17 amino acids long. Germline V gene lookup returns CDR1 SEHNR and CDR2 FQNEAQ (reference sequence). Germline trimming cut 6 bases from V and 0 bases from J; bases unmatched to any gene: 13. The V and J genes are TRBV7-9 and TRBJ1-2; TRBD1 matches at 7 bases. The specimen sequenced was PBMCs. The receptor was isolated from a human donor in good health. The CDR3 region is CASSHLTQGRANYGYTF. CDR3 nucleotides: TGTGCCAGCAGTCACTTAACACAGGGGAGAGCTAACTATGGCTACACCTTC.